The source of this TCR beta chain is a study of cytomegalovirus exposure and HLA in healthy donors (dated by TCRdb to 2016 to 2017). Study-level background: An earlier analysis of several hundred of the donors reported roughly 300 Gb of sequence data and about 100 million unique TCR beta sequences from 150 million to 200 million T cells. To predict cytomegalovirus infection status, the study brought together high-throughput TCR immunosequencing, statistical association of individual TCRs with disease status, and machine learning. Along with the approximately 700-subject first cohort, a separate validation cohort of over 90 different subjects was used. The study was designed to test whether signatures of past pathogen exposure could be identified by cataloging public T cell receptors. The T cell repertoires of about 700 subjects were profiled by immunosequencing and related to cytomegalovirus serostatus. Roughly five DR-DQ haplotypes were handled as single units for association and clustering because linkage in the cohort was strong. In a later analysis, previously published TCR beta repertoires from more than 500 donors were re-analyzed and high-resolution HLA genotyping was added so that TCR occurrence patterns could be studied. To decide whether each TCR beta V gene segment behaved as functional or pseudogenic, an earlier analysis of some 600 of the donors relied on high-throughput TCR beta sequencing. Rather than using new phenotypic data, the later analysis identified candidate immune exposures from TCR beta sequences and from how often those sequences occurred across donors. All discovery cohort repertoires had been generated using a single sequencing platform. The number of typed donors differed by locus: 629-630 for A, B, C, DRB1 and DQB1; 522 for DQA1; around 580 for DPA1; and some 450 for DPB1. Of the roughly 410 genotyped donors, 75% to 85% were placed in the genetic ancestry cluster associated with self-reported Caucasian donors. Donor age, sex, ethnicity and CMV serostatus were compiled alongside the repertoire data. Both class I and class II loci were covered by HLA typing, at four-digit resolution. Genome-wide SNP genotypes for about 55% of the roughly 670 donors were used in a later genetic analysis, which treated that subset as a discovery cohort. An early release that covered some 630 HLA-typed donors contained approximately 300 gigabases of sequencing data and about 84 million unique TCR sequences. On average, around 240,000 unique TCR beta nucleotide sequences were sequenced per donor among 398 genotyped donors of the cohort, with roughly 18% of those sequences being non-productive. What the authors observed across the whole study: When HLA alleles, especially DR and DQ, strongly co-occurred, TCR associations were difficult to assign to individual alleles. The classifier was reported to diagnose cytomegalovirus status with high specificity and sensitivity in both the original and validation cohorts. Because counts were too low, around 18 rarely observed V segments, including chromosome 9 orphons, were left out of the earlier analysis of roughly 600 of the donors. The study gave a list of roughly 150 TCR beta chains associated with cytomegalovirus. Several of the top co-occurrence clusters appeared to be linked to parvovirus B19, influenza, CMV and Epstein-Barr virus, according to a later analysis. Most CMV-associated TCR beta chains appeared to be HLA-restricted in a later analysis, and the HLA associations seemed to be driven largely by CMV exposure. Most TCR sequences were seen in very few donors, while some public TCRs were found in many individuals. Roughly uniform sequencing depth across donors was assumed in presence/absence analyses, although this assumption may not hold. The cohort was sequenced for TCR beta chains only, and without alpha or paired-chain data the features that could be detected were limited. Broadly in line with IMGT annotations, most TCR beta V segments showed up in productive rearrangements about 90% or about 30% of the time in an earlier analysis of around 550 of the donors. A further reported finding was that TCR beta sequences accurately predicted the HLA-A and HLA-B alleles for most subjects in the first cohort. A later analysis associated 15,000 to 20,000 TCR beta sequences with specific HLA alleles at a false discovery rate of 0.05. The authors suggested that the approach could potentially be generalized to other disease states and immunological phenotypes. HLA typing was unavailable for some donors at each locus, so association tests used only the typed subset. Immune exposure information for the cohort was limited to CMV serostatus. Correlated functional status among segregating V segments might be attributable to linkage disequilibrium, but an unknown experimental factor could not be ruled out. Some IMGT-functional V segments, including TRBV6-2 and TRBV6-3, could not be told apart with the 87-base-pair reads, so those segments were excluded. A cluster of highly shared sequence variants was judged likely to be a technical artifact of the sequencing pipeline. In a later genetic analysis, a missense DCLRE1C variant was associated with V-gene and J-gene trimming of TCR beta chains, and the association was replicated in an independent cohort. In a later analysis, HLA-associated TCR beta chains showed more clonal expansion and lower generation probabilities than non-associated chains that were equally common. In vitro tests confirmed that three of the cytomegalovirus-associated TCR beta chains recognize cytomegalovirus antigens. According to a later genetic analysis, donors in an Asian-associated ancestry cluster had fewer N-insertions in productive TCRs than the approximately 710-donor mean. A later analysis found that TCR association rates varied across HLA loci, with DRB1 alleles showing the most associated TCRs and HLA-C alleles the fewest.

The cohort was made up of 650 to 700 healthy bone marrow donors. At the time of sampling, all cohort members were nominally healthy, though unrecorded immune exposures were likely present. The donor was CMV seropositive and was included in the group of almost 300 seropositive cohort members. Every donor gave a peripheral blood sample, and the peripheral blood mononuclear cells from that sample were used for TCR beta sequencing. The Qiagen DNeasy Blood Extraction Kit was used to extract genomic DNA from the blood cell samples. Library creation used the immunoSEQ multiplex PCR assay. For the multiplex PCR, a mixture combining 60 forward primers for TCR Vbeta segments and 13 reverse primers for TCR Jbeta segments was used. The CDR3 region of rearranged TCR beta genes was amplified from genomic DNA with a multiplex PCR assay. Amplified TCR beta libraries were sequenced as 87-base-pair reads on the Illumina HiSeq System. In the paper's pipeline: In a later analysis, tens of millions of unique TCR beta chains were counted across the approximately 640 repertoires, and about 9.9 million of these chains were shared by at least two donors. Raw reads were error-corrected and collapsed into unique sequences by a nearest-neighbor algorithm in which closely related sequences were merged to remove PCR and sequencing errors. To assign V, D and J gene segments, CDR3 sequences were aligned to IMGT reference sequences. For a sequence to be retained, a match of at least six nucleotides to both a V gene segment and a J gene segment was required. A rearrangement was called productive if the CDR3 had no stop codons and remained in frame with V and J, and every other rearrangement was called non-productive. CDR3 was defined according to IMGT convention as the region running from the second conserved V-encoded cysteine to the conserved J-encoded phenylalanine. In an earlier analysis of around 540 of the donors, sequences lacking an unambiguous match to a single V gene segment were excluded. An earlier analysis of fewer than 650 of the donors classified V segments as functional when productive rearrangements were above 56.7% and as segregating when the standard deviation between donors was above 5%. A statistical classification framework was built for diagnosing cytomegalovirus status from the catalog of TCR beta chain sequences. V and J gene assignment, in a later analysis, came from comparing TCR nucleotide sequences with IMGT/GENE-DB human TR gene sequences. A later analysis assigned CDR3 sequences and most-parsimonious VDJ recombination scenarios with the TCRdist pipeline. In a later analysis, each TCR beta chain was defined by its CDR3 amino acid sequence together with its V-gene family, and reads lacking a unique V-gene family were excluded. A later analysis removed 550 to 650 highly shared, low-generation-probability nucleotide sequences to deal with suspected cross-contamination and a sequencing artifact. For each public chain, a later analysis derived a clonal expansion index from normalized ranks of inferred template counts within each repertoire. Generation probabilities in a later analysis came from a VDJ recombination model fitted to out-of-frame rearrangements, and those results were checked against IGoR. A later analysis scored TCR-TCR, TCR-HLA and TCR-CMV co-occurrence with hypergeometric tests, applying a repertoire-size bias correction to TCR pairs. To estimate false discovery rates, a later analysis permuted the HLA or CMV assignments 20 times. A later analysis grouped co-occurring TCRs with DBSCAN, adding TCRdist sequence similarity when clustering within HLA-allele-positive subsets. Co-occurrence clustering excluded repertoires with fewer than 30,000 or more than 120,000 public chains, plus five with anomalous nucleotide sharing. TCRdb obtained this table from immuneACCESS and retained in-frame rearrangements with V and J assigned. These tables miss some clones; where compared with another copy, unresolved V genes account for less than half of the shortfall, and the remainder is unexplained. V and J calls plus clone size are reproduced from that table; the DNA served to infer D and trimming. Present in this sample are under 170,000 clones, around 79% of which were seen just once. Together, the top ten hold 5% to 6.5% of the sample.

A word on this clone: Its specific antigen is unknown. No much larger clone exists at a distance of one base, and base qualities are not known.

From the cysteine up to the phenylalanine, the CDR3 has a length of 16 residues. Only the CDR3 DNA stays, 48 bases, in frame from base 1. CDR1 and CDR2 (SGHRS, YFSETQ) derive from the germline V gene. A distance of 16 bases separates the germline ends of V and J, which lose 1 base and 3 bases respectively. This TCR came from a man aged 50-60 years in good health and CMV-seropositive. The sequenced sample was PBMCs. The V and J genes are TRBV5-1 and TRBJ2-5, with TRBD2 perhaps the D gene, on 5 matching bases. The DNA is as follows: TGCGCCAGCAGCTTGAGTGGGGAGCCTTATAAAGAGACCCAGTACTTC. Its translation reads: CASSLSGEPYKETQYF.